This T cell receptor beta chain appears in the sequencing data of a study of blood T cell repertoires in COVID-19. The overall study: Samples came from the United States, Italy and Spain, spanning acute and convalescent COVID-19. PBMCs, B-cell-depleted T cells, or T cells were the source of the cDNA or gDNA that made up the material.

There are 14 residues in the CDR3. Trimming took off 1 base at V and 8 bases at J, with 15 bases between the two ends. Germline assignment: CDR1 SGHDT and CDR2 YYEEEE. Authors' data handling: Quantification of nucleated cells was approximated via reference gene primer amplification. Clones were read by immunoSEQ multiplex PCR, and TCRdb kept only the in-frame ones, dropping some. For V, J and clone size, that table is used; D and trimming come from the DNA. The table lists roughly 100,000 clones, approximately 90% of them singletons. Sequencing was done on a sample of peripheral blood. The receptor was derived from a man in his fifties with active COVID-19. The chain has TRBV5-6 and TRBJ1-2, with D hard to call. The CDR3 loop is CASSLSGYIGGYTF. In DNA form, the CDR3 reads TGTGCCAGCAGCTTGTCTGGTTACATCGGGGGCTACACCTTC.